These 31 T cell receptor beta chains were all obtained from the same sample, sequenced in a study of blood T cell repertoires in COVID-19. Data came from immunoSEQ multiplex PCR; TCRdb stores just in-frame clones and leaves some out. The sample comprises approximately 120,000 clones, 84% of which are singletons, and 5.5% to 8% rests with the top ten. The sample taken for sequencing was peripheral blood. The receptors originated from a woman aged 45-65 years with acute or convalescent COVID-19.

The chain is built from TRBV5-1 and TRBJ2-2; TRBD2 matches at 9 bases. After removal of 0 bases from V and 4 bases from J, the junction contained 7 bases not matched to a gene. Per germline, CDR1 SGHRS and CDR2 YFSETQ. The CDR3 sequence is 17 residues long. CDR3 in DNA: TGCGCCAGCAGCTTGGCGCGGGGGGGCCTCGCCACCGGGGAGCTGTTTTTT. As protein: CASSLARGGLATGELFF.

The J gene is TRBJ1-3, the V gene TRBV7-2, with D maybe TRBD1 (6 bases). Germline loops: CDR1 SGHTA, CDR2 FQGNSA. The CDR3 consists of 13 residues. The V end lost 3 bases, the J end lost 4 bases, and 7 bases lay between the germline ends. CDR3 coding DNA: TGTGCCAGCAGCTTGGACAGAGGAAACACCATATATTTT. It specifies CASSLDRGNTIYF. The whole variable domain, filled in from reference TRBV7-2 and TRBJ1-3, reads GAGVSQSPSNKVTEKGKDVELRCDPISGHTALYWYRQSLGQGLEFLIYFQGNSAPDKSGLPSDRFSAERTGGSVSTLTIQRTQQEDSAVYLCASSLDRGNTIYFGEGSWLTVV.

V is TRBV30 and J is TRBJ2-6, with a tentative D call TRBD2 (6 bases). Germline V gene lookup returns CDR1 GTSNPN and CDR2 SVGIG (reference sequence). CDR3 length: 13 amino acids. Trimming removed 8 bases at V and 0 bases at J, with 8 bases between. CDR3 in DNA: TGTGCCGGGCGGGGCTCTGGGGCCAACGTCCTGACTTTC. Translating gives CAGRGSGANVLTF.

The chain links TRBV5-1 to TRBJ1-3, with D perhaps matching TRBD1 (5 bases). The germline V and J ends were trimmed by 0 bases and 5 bases, with 9 bases remaining between them. CDR3 length: 14 amino acids. Looked up from germline, CDR1 is SGHRS and CDR2 is YFSETQ. CDR3 in amino acids: CASSLAVDRNTIYF. CDR3 bases: TGCGCCAGCAGCTTGGCTGTGGACAGAAACACCATATATTTT. The full variable domain, in which reference TRBV5-1 and TRBJ1-3 provide the parts outside the CDR3, is KAGVTQTPRYLIKTRGQQVTLSCSPISGHRSVSWYQQTPGQGLQFLFEYFSETQRNKGNFPGRFSGRQFSNSRSEMNVSTLELGDSALYLCASSLAVDRNTIYFGEGSWLTVV.

This sequence joins TRBV2 and TRBJ2-1; D unclear. Germline V CDR1 and CDR2: SNHLY, FYNNEI. This CDR3 has 11 residues. Trimming pared 8 bases from V and 8 bases from J, leaving 10 bases between. CDR3 sequence (DNA): TGTGCCAGCGCCCGTGAGGATGAGCAGTTCTTC. Encoded protein: CASAREDEQFF.

J is TRBJ2-4 and V is TRBV3-1 (or the pseudogene TRBV3-2); 7 positions agree with TRBD1. CDR1 and CDR2 from the germline V gene are LGHDT and YNNKEL (reference sequence). The trim removed 0 bases at V and 1 base at J, leaving 6 bases unmatched. The CDR3 runs 17 residues. The CDR3 nucleotides read TGTGCCAGCAGCCAAGATCTTACAGGGGAGGCCAAAAACATTCAGTACTTC. Its translation: CASSQDLTGEAKNIQYF.

This clone occurred many times. The V gene is TRBV4-2, the J gene TRBJ1-3; no definite D call. CDR1 LGHNA and CDR2 YNFKEQ come from the germline V gene. The germline V and J ends were trimmed by 0 bases and 3 bases, with 18 bases remaining between them. This CDR3 region has 18 residues. As DNA, the CDR3 is TGTGCCAGCAGCCAAGATGAGGATAGGAGGAGAGATGGAAACACCATATATTTT. This codes for CASSQDEDRRRDGNTIYF.

This chain connects TRBV5-1 to TRBJ2-1; 9 nucleotides agree with TRBD2. From germline, CDR1 is SGHRS and CDR2 YFSETQ. Trimming at V came to 4 bases and at J to 6 bases, leaving 8 bases not matched to a gene. The CDR3 runs 15 residues. CDR3 sequence reads: CASSQGSGGPNEQFF. The CDR3 DNA follows: TGCGCCAGCAGCCAGGGGAGCGGGGGGCCCAATGAGCAGTTCTTC.

The V gene is TRBV5-1, the J gene TRBJ1-6; D is undetermined. Trimming shortened V by 1 base and J by 7 bases, and 6 bases separated the two germline ends. The CDR3 totals 13 residues. Germline V gene sequence: CDR1 SGHRS, CDR2 YFSETQ. The CDR3 spells CASSLKENSPLHF. The CDR3 nucleotides are TGCGCCAGCAGCTTGAAAGAGAATTCACCCCTCCACTTT.

V gene TRBV10-3 combines with J gene TRBJ2-6; a weak D match, TRBD2 (6 bases). Trimming shortened V by 10 bases and J by 2 bases, and 15 bases separated the two germline ends. The CDR3 consists of 15 residues. Germline assignment: CDR1 ENHRY and CDR2 SYGVKD. CDR3 coding DNA: TGTGCCACCCGGTCCGGGAGTACTGGGGCCAACGTCCTGACTTTC. This encodes CATRSGSTGANVLTF.

The chain's CDR3 is CASRVGYGYTF. The CDR3 coding sequence is TGTGCCAGCCGGGTCGGATATGGCTACACCTTC. The chain combines TRBV19 with TRBJ1-2; D unclear. This CDR3 contains 11 residues. Germline V gene data show CDR1 as LNHDA and CDR2 as SQIVND (reference sequence). V shed 9 bases and J shed 5 bases, with 10 bases lying between them.

The J gene is TRBJ1-1, the V gene TRBV10-1; 8 bases agree with TRBD1. This CDR3 comprises 14 residues. Germline CDR1 reads WNHNN; CDR2 reads SYGVQD (reference sequence). V dropped 5 bases and J dropped 5; count of bases not matched to a gene: 7. Here the CDR3 reads CASSLTGVRTEAFF. The CDR3 nucleotides are TGCGCCAGCAGTTTGACAGGGGTGCGTACTGAAGCTTTCTTT.

The V gene is TRBV5-1, the J gene TRBJ2-3; 7 nucleotides agree with TRBD2. This CDR3 has 12 amino acids. V was clipped by 3 bases and J by 11 bases; unmatched bases: 6. Germline V gene lookup returns CDR1 SGHRS and CDR2 YFSETQ. The CDR3 DNA reads TGCGCCAGCAGCTGGGGGGGTGGTCTGCAGTATTTT. Translating it yields CASSWGGGLQYF.

The chain recombines TRBV5-1 with TRBJ1-2; no clear D. The CDR3 consists of 13 residues. The germline V and J ends were trimmed by 2 bases and 4 bases, with 9 bases remaining between them. In germline, CDR1 is SGHRS, CDR2 YFSETQ. The CDR3 is CASSFGDSYGYTF. CDR3 bases: TGCGCCAGCAGCTTTGGAGATTCCTATGGCTACACCTTC.

The chain is built from TRBV7-2 and TRBJ1-2; a possible D gene is TRBD1 (6 bases). This CDR3 region has 14 residues. The V end lost 7 bases, the J end lost 3 bases, and 15 bases lay between the germline ends. Per germline, CDR1 SGHTA and CDR2 FQGNSA. The CDR3 protein is CASNRAPRDYGYTF. In DNA form, the CDR3 reads TGTGCCAGCAACAGGGCCCCGCGGGACTATGGCTACACCTTC.

V is TRBV5-5 and J is TRBJ1-4, with D uncertain. Per the germline V gene, CDR1 is SGHKS and CDR2 is YYEKEE (reference sequence). Trimming took off 4 bases at V and 7 bases at J, with 11 bases between the two ends. The CDR3 runs to 13 residues. Here the CDR3 reads CASSPVTSEKLFF. As DNA, the CDR3 is TGTGCCAGCAGCCCGGTGACAAGTGAAAAACTGTTTTTT.

The CDR3 protein is CASSLEGSVNEQFF. The DNA of the CDR3 is TGTGCCAGCAGCTTGGAGGGGTCCGTGAATGAGCAGTTCTTC. The chain has TRBV5-4 and TRBJ2-1; tentatively, D is TRBD1 (5 bases). Germline CDR1 and CDR2: SGHNT and YYREEE (reference sequence). CDR3 length: 14 amino acids. Trimming cost V 0 bases and J 7 bases, with 11 bases left between them.

The chain links TRBV6-1 to TRBJ1-2, with 8 bases aligning to TRBD1. The length of the CDR3 is 15 residues. V trimming: 1 base; J trimming: 4 bases; junction bases outside the gene matches: 5. Per germline, CDR1 MNHNS and CDR2 SASEGT. CDR3 loop: CASSEGGRGPYGYTF. DNA for the CDR3: TGTGCCAGCAGTGAAGGGGGCAGGGGGCCCTATGGCTACACCTTC.

The chain is built from TRBV10-2 and TRBJ2-2; D is unresolved. The CDR3 extends over 11 amino acids. The V gene's germline CDR1 is WSHSY and CDR2 SAAADI. V was trimmed by 6 bases and J by 8 bases, leaving 7 bases between them. CDR3 sequence: CASREIGELFF. The DNA for the CDR3 is TGCGCCAGCAGGGAGATAGGGGAGCTGTTTTTT.

CDR3 sequence: CASSLGTQIPSGNTIYF. The CDR3 DNA follows: TGTGCCAGCAGCTTGGGGACTCAGATACCTTCTGGAAACACCATATATTTT. This chain connects TRBV7-3 to TRBJ1-3; tentatively, D is TRBD1 (5 bases). Deletions cut 3 bases from V and 1 base from J, with 16 bases between. Germline assignment: CDR1 SGHTA and CDR2 FQGTGA. The CDR3 sequence is 17 residues long.

The gene calls are TRBV6-5 and TRBJ1-5; tentatively, D is TRBD1 (6 bases). Between the trimmed V and J ends, which lost 5 bases and 5 bases, there was a span of 10 bases. In germline, CDR1 is MNHEY, CDR2 SVGAGI. The CDR3 spans 13 residues. This CDR3 is CASSPQGYQPQHF. CDR3 coding DNA: TGTGCCAGCAGTCCACAGGGATATCAGCCCCAGCATTTT.

The rearrangement links TRBV28 to TRBJ1-1, with D possibly matching TRBD1 (6 bases). Germline V gene data show CDR1 as MDHEN and CDR2 as SYDVKM. The CDR3 runs 14 residues. The germline V and J ends were trimmed by 5 bases and 4 bases, with 14 bases remaining between them. The CDR3: CASSRRGGGTEAFF. The CDR3 nucleotides read TGTGCCAGCAGTAGACGGGGAGGGGGCACTGAAGCTTTCTTT.

The CDR3 is CASSVDRGGPDTQYF. In nucleotides, the CDR3 is TGTGCCAGCAGCGTAGATCGGGGGGGGCCGGATACGCAGTATTTT. The chain combines TRBV9 with TRBJ2-3; TRBD2 matches 8 bases. This CDR3 is built from 15 residues. V lost 0 bases to trimming and J lost 6 bases; unmatched junction nucleotides: 6. Germline V CDR1 and CDR2: SGDLS, YYNGEE.

This clone was counted at least ten times. V and J are TRBV7-3 and TRBJ2-7; 7 bases align to TRBD1. Trimming cost V 7 bases and J 2 bases; bases outside gene matches: 14. This CDR3 region has 16 residues. The germline V gene has CDR1 SGHTA and CDR2 FQGTGA. CDR3 bases: TGTGCCAGCACCCCGGTGGGGACAGCCAGTACCTACGAGCAGTACTTC. Its protein product is CASTPVGTASTYEQYF.

The rearrangement uses TRBV5-1 and TRBJ2-3; 9 positions agree with TRBD1. The CDR3 consists of 15 residues. Trimming took 2 bases from V and 0 from J; bases not matched to a gene: 1. CDR1 is SGHRS and CDR2 is YFSETQ in the germline V gene. The CDR3 DNA is TGCGCCAGCAGCTTCGGGACAGGGAGCACAGATACGCAGTATTTT. Amino acid sequence: CASSFGTGSTDTQYF.

This chain joins TRBV5-1 and TRBJ1-2; the match to TRBD1 covers 9 bases. Trimming took 0 bases from V and 0 from J; bases not matched to a gene: 3. The CDR3 sequence is 16 residues long. The germline gives CDR1 SGHRS, CDR2 YFSETQ. The CDR3 loop is CASSLVTGGANYGYTF. CDR3 coding DNA: TGCGCCAGCAGCTTGGTGACAGGGGGGGCTAACTATGGCTACACCTTC.

The chain uses TRBV7-2 and TRBJ2-1, with D unresolved. Between the trimmed V and J ends, which lost 0 bases and 0 bases, there was a span of 6 bases. The CDR3 runs to 15 residues. The germline V gene has CDR1 SGHTA and CDR2 FQGNSA. CDR3: CASSLAGSSYNEQFF. The CDR3 nucleotides are TGTGCCAGCAGCTTAGCGGGCAGCTCCTACAATGAGCAGTTCTTC.

The chain uses TRBV6-6 and TRBJ2-1, with D possibly TRBD2 on 5 matching bases. The CDR3 is made up of 15 amino acids. The V and J ends lost 4 bases and 4 bases respectively, with 14 bases between them. CDR1 is MNHNY and CDR2 is SVGAGI in the germline V gene (reference sequence). The CDR3, as DNA: TGTGCCAGCAGTTCGTCGGGAAGTGGGTACAATGAGCAGTTCTTC. Encoded protein: CASSSSGSGYNEQFF.

The chain joins TRBV2 to TRBJ1-6; 7 bases line up with TRBD1. Germline assignment: CDR1 SNHLY and CDR2 FYNNEI. This CDR3 contains 14 residues. Trimming took 5 bases from V and 6 from J; bases not matched to a gene: 4. CDR3 sequence reads: CASSLDRANSPLHF. In nucleotides, the CDR3 is TGTGCCAGCAGTCTCGACAGGGCTAATTCACCCCTCCACTTT.

V gene TRBV30 combines with J gene TRBJ2-3; 13 nucleotides agree with TRBD2. With 3 bases clipped from V and 0 bases from J, the junction kept 9 bases outside the gene matches. The CDR3 totals 18 residues. Germline V CDR1 and CDR2: GTSNPN, SVGIG (reference sequence). The CDR3 here is CAWRLSGTSGDSTDTQYF. CDR3 in DNA: TGTGCCTGGAGACTCTCCGGGACTAGCGGGGACAGCACAGATACGCAGTATTTT. The variable domain in full, with the rest retrieved from reference TRBV30 and TRBJ2-3, is SQTIHQWPATLVQPVGSPLSLECTVEGTSNPNLYWYRQAAGRGLQLLFYSVGIGQISSEVPQNLSASRPQDRQFILSSKKLLLSDSGFYLCAWRLSGTSGDSTDTQYFGPGTRLTVL.

V and J are TRBV28 and TRBJ1-1, with D possibly TRBD1 on 5 matching bases. Trimming removed 2 bases from V and 6 bases from J, with 19 bases in between. Per the germline V gene, CDR1 is MDHEN and CDR2 is SYDVKM. The CDR3 extends over 16 amino acids. The CDR3 DNA reads as TGTGCCAGCAGTTTAGGGGCGGCTGGGAAATACGCTGAAGCTTTCTTT. This sequence encodes CASSLGAAGKYAEAFF.